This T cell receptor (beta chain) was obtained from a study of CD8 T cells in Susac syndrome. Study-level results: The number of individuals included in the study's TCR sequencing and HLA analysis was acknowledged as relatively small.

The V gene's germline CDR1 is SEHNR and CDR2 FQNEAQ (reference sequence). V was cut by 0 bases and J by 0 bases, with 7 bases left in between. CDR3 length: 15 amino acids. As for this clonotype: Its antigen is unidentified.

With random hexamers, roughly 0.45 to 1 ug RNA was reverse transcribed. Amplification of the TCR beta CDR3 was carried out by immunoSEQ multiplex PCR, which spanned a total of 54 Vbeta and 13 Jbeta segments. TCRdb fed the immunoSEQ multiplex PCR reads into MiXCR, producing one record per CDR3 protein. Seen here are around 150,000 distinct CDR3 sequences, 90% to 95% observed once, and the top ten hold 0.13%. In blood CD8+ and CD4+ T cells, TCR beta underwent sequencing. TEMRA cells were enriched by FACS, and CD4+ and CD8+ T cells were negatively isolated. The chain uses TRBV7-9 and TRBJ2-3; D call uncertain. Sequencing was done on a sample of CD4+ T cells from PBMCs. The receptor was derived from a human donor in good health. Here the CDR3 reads CASSLATVSTDTQYF. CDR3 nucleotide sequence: TGTGCCAGCAGCTTAGCAACAGTAAGCACAGATACGCAGTATTTT.